This TCR beta chain came from a study of T-cell memory formation after mild COVID-19. Study-wide background: The TCR clusters were mostly specific to one donor.

This CDR3 region has 15 residues. V was shortened by 0 bases and J by 1 base, with 9 bases between the two germline ends. Germline V gene data show CDR1 as SGHTA and CDR2 as FQGNSA. In the case of this clonotype: Its antigen is not known.

5'RACE primed at constant segments yielded TCR alpha and TCR beta cDNA libraries bearing sample barcodes and UMIs. Each CDR3 protein gets one entry after TCRdb re-called the 5' RACE reads with MiXCR. The table records 140,000 to 150,000 distinct CDR3 sequences, less than 20% of them present only once. The study's findings and limits: From day 15 to 85, contracting clones were balanced between CD4 and CD8, whereas later expanders leaned toward CD4+. Confirmation of SARS-CoV-2 specificity was lacking for second-wave clones peaking day 37.

The sample was PBMCs or a T cell subset sorted from them (not recorded which). The TCR originated in an adult woman who had mild COVID-19 (a few samples of this study predate the infection). Cell type and time point are not known. V usage is TRBV7-2 and J usage is TRBJ1-1; D not certain. Written as DNA, the CDR3 is TGTGCCAGCAGCTTAGCGATTTTAGAGAACACTGAAGCTTTCTTT. This codes for CASSLAILENTEAFF.